These 21 T cell receptor beta chains share one sample of origin, sequenced in a study of tumor-infiltrating lymphocytes in primary liver carcinoma. Making TCR beta cDNA involved 400 to 600 ng total RNA and a constant-region primer. ARM-PCR, slightly modified, supplied the TCR beta libraries through three nested multiplex PCR rounds. Amplification in the first two PCR rounds was performed using TRBV1-TRBV30 forward primers and a C-beta reverse primer for 9 to 11 cycles each. TCRdb processed the multiplex PCR reads anew with MiXCR; each CDR3 protein has one entry. The repertoire holds roughly 100,000 distinct CDR3 sequences, roughly 85% seen once, with approximately 20% in the top ten. Extraction of RNA together with DNA used about 17-31 mg of unsorted bulk tissue. The sequencing sample was made of liver tumor tissue from sampling region 3. The subset is: tumor region T3, left-lateral pole. All receptors derive from a man aged 35 to 55 with primary liver carcinoma and hepatitis B virus infection.

With regard to this clonotype: An end of the junction does not agree with germline; a read error may underlie this. DNA for the CDR3: TGCAGCGTTGAACTATCGGGAGGGTTCTACAATGAGCATTTCTTC. The encoded protein is CSVELSGGFYNEHFF. The chain couples TRBV29-1 to TRBJ2-1; 8 positions match TRBD2. Germline V gene data show CDR1 as SQVTM and CDR2 as ANQGSEA. The CDR3 has 15 amino acids.

The chain uses TRBV6-6 and TRBJ2-5; 9 positions agree with TRBD2. Losses at the gene ends were 7 bases for V and 2 bases for J; bases not matched to a gene: 11. Germline V lookup: CDR1 MNHNY, CDR2 SVGAGI (reference sequence). This CDR3 is 16 amino acids long. The CDR3 spells CASMDVLAGGQETQYF. DNA for the CDR3: TGTGCCAGCATGGACGTGCTGGCGGGAGGGCAAGAGACCCAGTACTTC.

This clonotype is a singleton in its sample. At one end the junction does not follow the germline gene, possibly because of a read error. The chain's CDR3 is CASNQSSGGIYEQFF. The CDR3 nucleotides are TGTGCCAGCAACCAATCTAGTGGGGGGATCTATGAGCAGTTCTTC. J is TRBJ2-1 and V is TRBV4-2; weak D call: TRBD2 (6 bases). This CDR3 is built from 15 residues. Germline V CDR1 and CDR2: LGHNA, YNFKEQ.

This clonotype has just one count. The CDR3 does not close with the conserved phenylalanine or tryptophan, likely indicating a read error. No DNA is shown, since the ends of the CDR3 on it are uncertain; the CDR3 is the one TCRdb lists. The chain joins TRBV29-1 to TRBJ1-4; the table calls TRBD1, which could not be checked here. Per germline, CDR1 SQVTM and CDR2 ANQGSEA. The CDR3 has 12 residues if both end residues are counted. This chain's CDR3 is CSALGRGLYLFL.

The chain is built from TRBV4-2 and TRBJ2-5, with D unclear. Germline CDR1 and CDR2: LGHNA and YNFKEQ. Trimming took off 4 bases at V and 5 bases at J, with 8 bases between the two ends. CDR3 size: 12 residues. Here the CDR3 reads CASSRWGETQYF. In DNA, the CDR3 is TGTGCCAGCAGCCGATGGGGTGAGACCCAGTACTTC.

A remark on this clonotype: One end of the junction is discordant with germline, which a read error may explain. The V call is TRBV5-1, the J call TRBJ2-3; D is tentatively TRBD1 or TRBD2 (5 bases each). Per germline, CDR1 SGHRS and CDR2 YFSETQ. This CDR3 is 14 amino acids long. In DNA, the CDR3 is TGCGCCAGCAGCCTGATGGGACCTGAATATACGCACTATTTT. It specifies CASSLMGPEYTHYF.

About this clonotype: The junction does not match germline at one end; this may be a read error. The rearrangement joins TRBV29-1 to TRBJ2-7; 7 nucleotides line up with TRBD2. CDR3 length equals 15 residues. Germline V gene sequence: CDR1 SQVTM, CDR2 ANQGSEA. The DNA for the CDR3 is TGCAGCGTTAAAGATCCTGGCGGGAGCTCCTATGAGCAGTACTTC. This gives the protein CSVKDPGGSSYEQYF.

Concerning this clonotype: This clone may be a read error of a much larger clone one base away. The chain couples TRBV5-1 to TRBJ2-1; D is possibly TRBD2 (6 bases). The CDR3 extends over 16 amino acids. The germline V gene encodes CDR1 SGHRS and CDR2 YFSETQ. Between the trimmed V and J ends, which lost 0 bases and 5 bases, there was a span of 15 bases. The CDR3 nucleotides are TGCGCCAGCAGCTTGGGGGGACTCTCCCAAAACAATGAGCAGTTCTTC. The encoded protein is CASSLGGLSQNNEQFF.

This clonotype was recorded once. Since no conserved phenylalanine or tryptophan closes the CDR3, a read error is the likely cause. This chain links TRBV24-1 with TRBJ2-5, with 11 bases matching TRBD2. V lost 6 bases, J lost 5 bases, and 13 bases stayed unmatched. The CDR3 is 17 amino acids. The germline CDR1 and CDR2 sequences are KGHDR and SFDVKD. Written as DNA, the CDR3 is TGTGCCACCAGTCGGTACGACCTAGCGGGAGGAGGCGAGACCCAGTACTAC. Protein sequence: CATSRYDLAGGGETQYY.

With respect to this clonotype: The CDR3 end shows no conserved phenylalanine or tryptophan, and so a read error is likely. The chain couples TRBV5-5 to TRBJ1-2; D gene ambiguous. Germline V gene data show CDR1 as SGHKS and CDR2 as YYEKEE (reference sequence). The CDR3 has 18 residues. V was trimmed by 4 bases and J by 0 bases, leaving 22 bases between them. The CDR3 is CASSMGGVAITTNYGYTI. CDR3 nucleotide sequence: TGTGCCAGCAGCATGGGTGGGGTGGCGATAACAACTAACTATGGCTACACCATC.

To note about this clonotype: The germline gene is not matched at one end of the junction; a read error may be the cause. The rearrangement joins TRBV6-6 to TRBJ2-2, with D tentatively TRBD1 (8 bases). The CDR3 has 15 residues. Germline CDR1 reads MNHNY; CDR2 reads SVGAGI (reference sequence). The CDR3 coding sequence is TGTGCCAGCACTACAGGGGGGGAGAACACCGGGAAGCTGTTTTTT. Translated: CASTTGGENTGKLFF.

Concerning this clonotype: Mismatch with germline at one junction end may stem from a read error. This chain joins TRBV6-5 and TRBJ2-7; possible D gene TRBD2, 5 bases. This CDR3 comprises 13 residues. The germline V gene has CDR1 MNHEY and CDR2 SVGAGI. CDR3 in amino acids: CTSSSGLAYEQYF. CDR3 coding DNA: TGTACCAGCAGTTCCGGATTAGCGTACGAGCAGTACTTC.

This clonotype occurred many times. CDR3 sequence reads: CASRGTRSSYEQYF. CDR3 DNA: TGTGCCAGCAGAGGGACTCGGAGCTCCTACGAGCAGTACTTC. The chain joins TRBV28 to TRBJ2-7, with D tentatively TRBD2 (6 bases). The CDR3 loop spans 14 amino acids. Trimming removed 6 bases at V and 0 bases at J, with 12 bases between. The V gene's germline CDR1 is MDHEN and CDR2 SYDVKM. Looking up the rest from reference TRBV28 and TRBJ2-7 gives the full variable domain: DVKVTQSSRYLVKRTGEKVFLECVQDMDHENMFWYRQDPGLGLRLIYFSYDVKMKEKGDIPEGYSVSREKKERFSLILESASTNQTSMYLCASRGTRSSYEQYFGPGTRLTVT.

Of note for this clonotype: A junction end diverges from the germline sequence, so it may reflect a read error. The gene calls are TRBV11-2 and TRBJ2-1; D is uncertain. The V gene's germline CDR1 is SGHAT and CDR2 FQNNGV. The CDR3 has 13 residues. DNA of the CDR3: TGTACCAGCAGCTCAGAACTATACAGTGAGCAGTTCTTC. Its protein is CTSSSELYSEQFF.

Details on this clonotype: The junction and the germline gene differ at one end; a read error may be behind it. The chain has TRBV6-1 and TRBJ2-1; D is ambiguous. This CDR3 contains 12 residues. CDR1 is MNHNS, CDR2 SASEGT, per germline. Here the CDR3 reads CANIPSYNKQFF. The CDR3 region has the DNA TGTGCCAACATTCCGTCCTACAATAAGCAGTTCTTC.

Worth noting for this clonotype: Germline is not matched at one junction end, which may reflect a read error. V is TRBV11-2 and J is TRBJ2-6, with D perhaps TRBD1 or TRBD2 (5 bases each). CDR1 is SGHAT and CDR2 is FQNNGV in the germline V gene. The CDR3 is 15 amino acids. Written as DNA, the CDR3 is TGCGCCACGCAGCGGCCGCACTCTGGGGCCAACGTCCTGAATTTC. Residues: CATQRPHSGANVLNF. Using reference TRBV11-2 and TRBJ2-6 for the parts outside the CDR3, the full variable domain is EAGVAQSPRYKIIEKRQSVAFWCNPISGHATLYWYQQILGQGPKLLIQFQNNGVVDDSQLPKDRFSAERLKGVDSTLKIQPAKLEDSAVYLCATQRPHSGANVLNFGAGSRLTVL.

Turning to this clonotype: This may come from a read error, since a much larger clone is one base off. The chain combines TRBV28 with TRBJ2-1; D gene ambiguous. The length of the CDR3 is 11 residues. Germline V gene data show CDR1 as MDHEN and CDR2 as SYDVKM. The DNA of the CDR3 is TGTGCCAGCAGTCCTTTTTTATCATATCTCTTC. Protein sequence: CASSPFLSYLF.

The chain links TRBV4-2 to TRBJ2-3; 7 bases are shared with TRBD2. J gave up 12 bases and V 4 bases, and 16 bases lay outside the gene matches. CDR1 is LGHNA, CDR2 YNFKEQ, per germline. This CDR3 has 15 residues. Here the CDR3 DNA reads TGTGCCAGCAGCCGAAGGACGGGGGGAACAGATATCCAGTATTTT. Encoded protein: CASSRRTGGTDIQYF.

This chain's CDR3 is CASTPGEYGEDQPQHF. CDR3 DNA: TGTGCCAGCACTCCCGGCGAATATGGCGAGGATCAGCCCCAGCATTTT. J is TRBJ1-5 and V is TRBV12-3 or TRBV12-4; D unresolved. Trimming left V 7 bases short and J 5 bases short, with 21 bases between. This CDR3 is built from 16 residues.

This clonotype appeared many times. This chain connects TRBV14 to TRBJ2-1, with D unresolved. V dropped 4 bases and J dropped 6 bases, with 7 bases sitting between them. Germline V gene lookup returns CDR1 SGHDN and CDR2 FVKESK. The length of the CDR3 is 12 residues. The CDR3 nucleotides are TGTGCCAGCAGCCTGCCAAGCAATGAGCAGTTCTTC. Its protein is CASSLPSNEQFF.

This chain links TRBV11-2 with TRBJ2-1; possible D gene TRBD2, 7 bases. Germline CDR1 and CDR2: SGHAT and FQNNGV. There are 17 residues in the CDR3. The germline V and J ends were trimmed by 6 bases and 8 bases, with 26 bases remaining between them. CDR3 in DNA: TGTGCCAGCAGTTTACATGTGGGGGGGCCGGTATCGGATGAGCAGTTCTTC. Amino acids: CASSLHVGGPVSDEQFF.